This T cell receptor (beta chain) was captured by sequencing in a study of CXCR3-negative and CXCR3-positive naive CD8 T cells. Overall study findings and caveats: A higher hydrophobicity marked the TRB CDR3s of CXCR3-positive naive cells versus CXCR3-negative naive cells.

The study made its TRB cDNA libraries by 5' RACE, adding UMI labels. TCRdb reanalyzed the 5' RACE reads and collapses them to one entry per CDR3 protein, without DNA. The listing contains some 150,000 distinct CDR3 sequences. Germline V lookup: CDR1 DFQATT, CDR2 SNEGSKA (reference sequence). This CDR3 has 15 residues. About this clonotype itself: Antigen: not known.

This rearrangement joins TRBV20-1 to TRBJ2-2; TCRdb calls TRBD1, which cannot be checked without DNA. The TCR comes from a human donor in good health. Some clones in this sample may be carry-over from other donors' samples. The source material was naive CXCR3+ CD8+ T cells from blood. The subset here: CD45RO-CCR7+CD27+CD95- naive CD8+ T cells expressing CXCR3 (TNR3+). CDR3 sequence reads: CSARDRGANTGELFF.